This T cell receptor beta chain came from a study of response to subunit inactivated influenza vaccine. MiXCR, applied by TCRdb to the RT-PCR reads, yields one record per CDR3 protein. Of about 540,000 distinct CDR3 sequences in the sample, around 25% were seen once. The CDR3 extends over 13 amino acids. Between the trimmed V and J ends, which lost 7 bases and 5 bases, there was a span of 12 bases. Separately, the same data were catalogued under a study of T cells expressing NK-cell markers. From that second work: The cDNA for TCR beta came from 5'RACE template switching with UMIs. HCMV serostatus: seven of eight sequenced donors positive, one negative.

The J gene is TRBJ2-1, the V gene TRBV12-3 or TRBV12-4, with a weak D call TRBD1 (6 bases). The sample was CD4+ T cells sorted from PBMCs, taken roughly 13 days after vaccination. The sequence was obtained from a man aged 45-60 years who received an inactivated influenza vaccine. The CDR3 protein is CASNRDADNEQFF. The CDR3 DNA sequence: TGTGCCAGCAACAGGGATGCGGACAATGAGCAGTTCTTC.